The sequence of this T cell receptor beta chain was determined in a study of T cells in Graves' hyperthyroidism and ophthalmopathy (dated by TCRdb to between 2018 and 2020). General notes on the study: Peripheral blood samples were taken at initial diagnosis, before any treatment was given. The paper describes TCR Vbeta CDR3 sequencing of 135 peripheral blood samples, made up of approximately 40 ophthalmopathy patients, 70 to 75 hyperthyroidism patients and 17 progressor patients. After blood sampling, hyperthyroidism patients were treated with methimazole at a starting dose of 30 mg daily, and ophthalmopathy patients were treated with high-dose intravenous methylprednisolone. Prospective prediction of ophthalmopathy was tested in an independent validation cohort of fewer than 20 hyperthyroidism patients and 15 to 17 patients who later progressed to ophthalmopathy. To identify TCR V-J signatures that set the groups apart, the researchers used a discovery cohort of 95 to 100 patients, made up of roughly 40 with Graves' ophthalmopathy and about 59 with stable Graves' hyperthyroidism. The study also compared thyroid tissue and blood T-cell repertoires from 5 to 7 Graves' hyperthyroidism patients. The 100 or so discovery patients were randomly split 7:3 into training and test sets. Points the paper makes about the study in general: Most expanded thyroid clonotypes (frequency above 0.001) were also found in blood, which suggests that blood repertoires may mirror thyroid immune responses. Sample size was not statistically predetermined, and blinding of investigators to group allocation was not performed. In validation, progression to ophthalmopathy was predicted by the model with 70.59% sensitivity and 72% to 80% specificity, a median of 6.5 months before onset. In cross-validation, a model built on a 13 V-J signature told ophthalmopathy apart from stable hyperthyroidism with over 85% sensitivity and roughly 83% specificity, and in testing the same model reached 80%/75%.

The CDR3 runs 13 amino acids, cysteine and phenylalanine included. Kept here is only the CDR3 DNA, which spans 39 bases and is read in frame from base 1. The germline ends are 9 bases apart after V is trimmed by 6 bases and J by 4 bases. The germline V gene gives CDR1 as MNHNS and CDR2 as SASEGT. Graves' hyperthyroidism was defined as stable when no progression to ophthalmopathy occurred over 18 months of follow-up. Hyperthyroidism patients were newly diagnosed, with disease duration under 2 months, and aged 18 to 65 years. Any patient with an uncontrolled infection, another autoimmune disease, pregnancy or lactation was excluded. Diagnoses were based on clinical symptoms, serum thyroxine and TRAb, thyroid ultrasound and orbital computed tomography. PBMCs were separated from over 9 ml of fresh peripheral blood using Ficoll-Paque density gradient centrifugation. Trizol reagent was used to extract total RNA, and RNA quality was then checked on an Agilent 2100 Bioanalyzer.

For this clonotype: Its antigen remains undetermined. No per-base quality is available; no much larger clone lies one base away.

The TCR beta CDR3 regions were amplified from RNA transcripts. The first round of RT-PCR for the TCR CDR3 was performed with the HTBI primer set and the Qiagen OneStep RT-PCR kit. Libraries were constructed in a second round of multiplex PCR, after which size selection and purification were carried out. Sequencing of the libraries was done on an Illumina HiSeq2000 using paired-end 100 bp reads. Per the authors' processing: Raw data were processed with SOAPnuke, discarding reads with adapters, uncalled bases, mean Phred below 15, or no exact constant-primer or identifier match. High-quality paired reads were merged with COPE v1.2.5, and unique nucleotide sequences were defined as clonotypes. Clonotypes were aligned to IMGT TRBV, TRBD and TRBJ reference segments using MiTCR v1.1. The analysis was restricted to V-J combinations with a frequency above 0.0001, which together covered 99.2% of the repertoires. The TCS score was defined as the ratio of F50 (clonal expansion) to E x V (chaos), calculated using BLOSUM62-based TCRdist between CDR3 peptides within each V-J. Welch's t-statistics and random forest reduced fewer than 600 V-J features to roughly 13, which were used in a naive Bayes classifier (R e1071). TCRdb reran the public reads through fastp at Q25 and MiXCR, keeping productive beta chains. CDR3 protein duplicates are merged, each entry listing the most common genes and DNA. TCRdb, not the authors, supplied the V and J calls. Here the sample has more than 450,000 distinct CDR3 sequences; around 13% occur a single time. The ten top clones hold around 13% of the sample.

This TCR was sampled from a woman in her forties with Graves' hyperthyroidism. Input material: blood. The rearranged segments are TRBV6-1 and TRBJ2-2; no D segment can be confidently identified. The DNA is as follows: TGTGCCAGCAGACACGGCAGCACCGGGGAGCTGTTTTTT. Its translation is CASRHGSTGELFF.